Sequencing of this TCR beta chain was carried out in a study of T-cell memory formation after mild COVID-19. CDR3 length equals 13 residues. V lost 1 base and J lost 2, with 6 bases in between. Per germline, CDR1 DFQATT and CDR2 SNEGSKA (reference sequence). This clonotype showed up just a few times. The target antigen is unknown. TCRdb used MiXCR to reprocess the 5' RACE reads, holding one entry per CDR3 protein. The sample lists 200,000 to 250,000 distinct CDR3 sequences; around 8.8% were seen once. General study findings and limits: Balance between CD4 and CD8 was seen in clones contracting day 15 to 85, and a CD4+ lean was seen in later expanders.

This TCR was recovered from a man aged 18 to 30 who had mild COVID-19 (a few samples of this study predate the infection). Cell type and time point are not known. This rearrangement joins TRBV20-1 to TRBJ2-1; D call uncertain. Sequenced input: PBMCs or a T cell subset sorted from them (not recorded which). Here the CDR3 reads CSARVDTYNEQFF. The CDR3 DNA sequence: TGCAGTGCTAGAGTTGACACCTACAATGAGCAGTTCTTC.